The 27 T cell receptor beta chains listed next were all sequenced from one sample in a study of blood T cell repertoires in COVID-19. The method was immunoSEQ multiplex PCR; TCRdb's version includes in-frame clones alone and lacks a portion of them. The table records roughly 700,000 clones, approximately 90% of them present only once. Sequenced input: peripheral blood. The receptors were gathered from a woman in her late teens or twenties with acute or convalescent COVID-19.

The chain has TRBV19 and TRBJ2-7, with D possibly being TRBD2 (6 bases). The length of the CDR3 is 13 residues. Germline V CDR1 and CDR2: LNHDA, SQIVND (reference sequence). Between the trimmed V and J ends, which lost 4 bases and 0 bases, there was a span of 7 bases. CDR3 DNA: TGTGCCAGTAGTAGCGGGGTCTCCTACGAGCAGTACTTC. The encoded protein is CASSSGVSYEQYF.

This chain joins TRBV4-3 and TRBJ2-5; D remains ambiguous. This CDR3 comprises 13 residues. Germline-derived CDR1 and CDR2 are LGHNA and YSLEER. V lost 4 bases to trimming and J lost 5 bases, with 11 bases between them. The CDR3 reads CASSPNMRETQYF. CDR3 coding DNA: TGCGCCAGCAGCCCTAATATGAGGGAGACCCAGTACTTC.

The V call is TRBV11-2, the J call TRBJ2-7; 9 bases match TRBD1. The J segment lost 0 bases and the V segment lost 0 bases, leaving 9 bases of the junction unmatched. Germline V lookup: CDR1 SGHAT, CDR2 FQNNGV. The CDR3 spans 18 residues. The CDR3 sequence is CASSLDRDRDQFSYEQYF. The CDR3 region has the DNA TGTGCCAGCAGCTTAGACCGGGACAGGGATCAATTCTCCTACGAGCAGTACTTC.

This rearrangement joins TRBV11-3 to TRBJ2-1; no firm D call. Trimming shortened V by 4 bases and J by 5 bases, and 9 bases separated the two germline ends. This CDR3 is built from 13 residues. From germline, CDR1 is SGHNT and CDR2 YENEEA. Here the CDR3 DNA reads TGTGCCAGCAGCTCGGTGTTGGACAATGAGCAGTTCTTC. Translated: CASSSVLDNEQFF.

V and J are TRBV6-4 and TRBJ2-5, with D possibly TRBD1 on 6 matching bases. The CDR3 loop spans 17 amino acids. V lost 3 bases to trimming and J lost 5 bases, with 22 bases between them. Germline lookup yields CDR1 MRHNA and CDR2 SNTAGT. In DNA form, the CDR3 reads TGTGCCAGCAGTGATCCCCTCACAGGGATCCTTCGGGAGACCCAGTACTTC. This codes for CASSDPLTGILRETQYF.

The V call is TRBV9, the J call TRBJ2-7; 12 bases are shared with TRBD1. The CDR3 consists of 16 residues. V lost 0 bases, J lost 7 bases, and 8 bases stayed unmatched. CDR1 and CDR2 (germline): SGDLS, YYNGEE. CDR3 bases: TGTGCCAGCAGCGTAGTCGGGACAGGGGGCCTAGGGGAGCAGTACTTC. Protein sequence: CASSVVGTGGLGEQYF.

The genes are TRBV19 and TRBJ2-2; TRBD2 aligns across 15 bases. Germline V CDR1 and CDR2: LNHDA, SQIVND (reference sequence). This CDR3 spans 16 amino acids. V trimming: 5 bases; J trimming: 7 bases; junction bases outside the gene matches: 5. The CDR3 nucleotides read TGTGCCAGTAGTCGGACTAGCGGGGGGGCCGGCGGGGAGCTGTTTTTT. This codes for CASSRTSGGAGGELFF.

V usage is TRBV28 and J usage is TRBJ1-3; possibly TRBD1 for D (5 bases). Deletions cut 1 base from V and 1 base from J, with 14 bases between. The CDR3 has 17 residues. The germline gives CDR1 MDHEN, CDR2 SYDVKM. The DNA of the CDR3 is TGTGCCAGCAGTTTATCGGGCAAAGGGACTTCTGGAAACACCATATATTTT. Encoded protein: CASSLSGKGTSGNTIYF.

The V and J genes are TRBV19 and TRBJ1-6; 9 positions agree with TRBD1. CDR1 and CDR2 (germline): LNHDA, SQIVND (reference sequence). J was trimmed by 13 bases and V by 5 bases; bases with no gene match: 12. The CDR3 spans 15 residues. CDR3: CASSVRRDRALPLHF. CDR3 in DNA: TGTGCCAGTAGTGTCCGCCGGGACAGGGCTTTGCCCCTCCACTTT.

This chain uses TRBV4-1 with TRBJ1-6; D is unclear. V lost 3 bases to trimming and J lost 7 bases, with 25 bases between them. The CDR3 extends over 19 amino acids. Per the germline V gene, CDR1 is MGHRA and CDR2 is YSYEKL. The CDR3 nucleotides are TGCGCCAGCAGCCACCAATTTCCCCCGGTTCTAGTGCGAAATTCACCCCTCCACTTT. Protein product: CASSHQFPPVLVRNSPLHF.

The chain joins TRBV10-3 to TRBJ1-2; unclear D gene. The germline gives CDR1 ENHRY, CDR2 SYGVKD. The CDR3 contains 14 residues. With 2 bases removed from V and 4 bases from J, the gap between germline ends came to 11 bases. CDR3 loop: CAISENEISYGYTF. CDR3 in DNA: TGTGCCATCAGTGAGAACGAGATTTCCTATGGCTACACCTTC.

CDR3 DNA: TGCAGCGTGGCTGAGGGCACTGAAGCTTTCTTT. It encodes CSVAEGTEAFF. This chain connects TRBV29-1 to TRBJ1-1, with D unresolved. V lost 6 bases and J lost 4, with 9 bases in between. Germline V CDR1 and CDR2: SQVTM, ANQGSEA. The CDR3 has 11 residues.

This rearrangement joins TRBV28 to TRBJ2-7; weak D call: TRBD1 (5 bases). The CDR3 extends over 15 amino acids. The germline CDR1 and CDR2 sequences are MDHEN and SYDVKM. V was cut by 7 bases and J by 0 bases, with 16 bases left in between. The CDR3 DNA reads TGTGCCAGCACCTCGGACACCCTGGGCTCCTACGAGCAGTACTTC. Translation: CASTSDTLGSYEQYF.

The chain combines TRBV6-1 with TRBJ1-6; D remains ambiguous. The CDR3 is 14 residues long. The germline gives CDR1 MNHNS, CDR2 SASEGT. V was clipped by 2 bases and J by 5 bases, with 7 bases between them. The chain's CDR3 is CASSEREDNSPLHF. As DNA, the CDR3 is TGTGCCAGCAGTGAACGGGAGGATAATTCACCCCTCCACTTT.

V usage is TRBV7-2 and J usage is TRBJ1-4, with D hard to call. The V end was cut by 8 bases, the J end by 5 bases, with 12 bases between. This CDR3 is built from 13 residues. Germline assignment: CDR1 SGHTA and CDR2 FQGNSA. CDR3 sequence: CASAPRPNEKLFF. The CDR3 DNA follows: TGTGCCAGCGCGCCGAGGCCAAATGAAAAACTGTTTTTT.

The chain employs TRBV7-9 and TRBJ1-1, with unresolved D. V lost 5 bases and J 2 bases, leaving 12 bases between the germline ends. The CDR3 length is 14 residues. The germline gives CDR1 SEHNR, CDR2 FQNEAQ (reference sequence). The CDR3 loop is CASSPSAVNTEAFF. The CDR3 coding sequence is TGTGCCAGCAGCCCCAGTGCGGTTAACACTGAAGCTTTCTTT. Drawing the rest from reference TRBV7-9 and TRBJ1-1, the complete variable domain is DTGVSQNPRHKITKRGQNVTFRCDPISEHNRLYWYRQTLGQGPEFLTYFQNEAQLEKSRLLSDRFSAERPKGSFSTLEIQRTEQGDSAMYLCASSPSAVNTEAFFGQGTRLTVV.

Comment on this clone: The sample contains more than one DNA sequence encoding this CDR3. This chain connects TRBV5-1 to TRBJ1-1, with TRBD1 identical over 10 bases. There are 14 residues in the CDR3. Germline V gives CDR1 SGHRS, CDR2 YFSETQ. V was clipped by 0 bases and J by 4 bases; unmatched bases: 0. CDR3 residues: CASSLGQGATEAFF. CDR3 in DNA: TGCGCCAGCAGCTTGGGACAGGGGGCCACTGAAGCTTTCTTT.

The chain uses TRBV19 and TRBJ2-1; no clear D gene. From germline, CDR1 is LNHDA and CDR2 SQIVND (reference sequence). V shed 1 base and J shed 4 bases, with 14 bases lying between them. This CDR3 has 16 residues. CDR3 in amino acids: CASSIGRGIFYNEQFF. The CDR3 coding sequence is TGTGCCAGTAGTATAGGCAGAGGAATATTTTACAATGAGCAGTTCTTC.

This rearrangement joins TRBV5-1 to TRBJ1-1, with a possible D match to TRBD1 (5 bases). Germline V gene data show CDR1 as SGHRS and CDR2 as YFSETQ. The CDR3 has 16 amino acids. V lost 5 bases and J lost 4, with 21 bases in between. CDR3 residues: CASSFRQVERGTEAFF. For the CDR3, the DNA is TGCGCCAGCAGTTTCCGTCAGGTTGAAAGGGGCACTGAAGCTTTCTTT.

V usage is TRBV19 and J usage is TRBJ1-5; unclear D gene. Germline V CDR1 and CDR2: LNHDA, SQIVND (reference sequence). This CDR3 spans 13 amino acids. V was shortened by 1 base and J by 7 bases, with 8 bases between the two germline ends. The chain's CDR3 is CASSIVSVQPQHF. The CDR3 nucleotides are TGTGCCAGTAGTATAGTAAGCGTACAGCCCCAGCATTTT.

This rearrangement joins TRBV27 to TRBJ2-7; the match to TRBD1 covers 11 bases. CDR1 and CDR2 (germline): MNHEY, SMNVEV (reference sequence). The CDR3 spans 14 residues. Unmatched junction bases numbered 3, after V lost 5 bases and J lost 3 bases. CDR3 region: CASSQGTGGYEQYF. As DNA, the CDR3 is TGTGCCAGCAGTCAGGGGACAGGGGGCTACGAGCAGTACTTC.

The V gene is TRBV29-1, the J gene TRBJ1-4; 9 bases map to TRBD1. Losses at the gene ends were 4 bases for V and 13 bases for J; bases not matched to a gene: 4. This CDR3 is built from 11 residues. The germline V gene has CDR1 SQVTM and CDR2 ANQGSEA. The CDR3 sequence: CSVGTGVSLFF. In nucleotides, the CDR3 is TGCAGCGTTGGGACAGGGGTGTCACTGTTTTTT.

The chain recombines TRBV15 with TRBJ1-2, with D tentatively TRBD1 (5 bases). This CDR3 is 13 amino acids long. CDR1 is LNHNV, CDR2 YYDKDF, per germline (reference sequence). Between the trimmed V and J ends, which lost 3 bases and 6 bases, there was a span of 11 bases. The chain's CDR3 is CATSRVWGDGYTF. CDR3 DNA: TGTGCCACCAGCAGGGTATGGGGGGATGGCTACACCTTC. Complete variable domain (other parts from reference TRBV15 and TRBJ1-2): DAMVIQNPRYQVTQFGKPVTLSCSQTLNHNVMYWYQQKSSQAPKLLFHYYDKDFNNEADTPDNFQSRRPNTSFCFLDIRSPGLGDTAMYLCATSRVWGDGYTFGSGTRLTVV.

This clone was picked up one time. This rearrangement joins TRBV3-1 (or the pseudogene TRBV3-2) to TRBJ2-1; 8 nucleotides line up with TRBD1. Germline V gene data show CDR1 as LGHDT and CDR2 as YNNKEL (reference sequence). V gave up 0 bases and J gave up 8 bases; unmatched junction bases: 3. The CDR3 totals 14 residues. For the CDR3, the DNA is TGTGCCAGCAGCCAAGAGACAGGGGTCCATGAGCAGTTCTTC. Translated, it gives CASSQETGVHEQFF.

This clone was picked up one time. The V call is TRBV20-1, the J call TRBJ1-2, with a possible D match to TRBD1 (5 bases). Germline assignment: CDR1 DFQATT and CDR2 SNEGSKA (reference sequence). Trimming shortened V by 3 bases and J by 8 bases, and 13 bases separated the two germline ends. The CDR3 sequence is 12 residues long. The CDR3 here is CSASGARRGYTF. The CDR3 nucleotides are TGCAGTGCTAGTGGGGCACGTAGAGGCTACACCTTC.

This chain joins TRBV5-1 and TRBJ2-7, with 9 positions matching TRBD1. The germline V gene has CDR1 SGHRS and CDR2 YFSETQ. The CDR3 is 14 amino acids. J gave up 2 bases and V 4 bases, and 4 bases lay outside the gene matches. Here the CDR3 reads CASSIRTGAYEQYF. CDR3 DNA: TGCGCCAGCAGCATACGGACAGGGGCCTACGAGCAGTACTTC.

This sequence joins TRBV4-1 and TRBJ1-6; D gene uncertain. The CDR3 length is 17 residues. Germline-derived CDR1 and CDR2 are MGHRA and YSYEKL. The V end lost 4 bases, the J end lost 9 bases, and 22 bases lay between the germline ends. In DNA, the CDR3 is TGCGCCAGCAGCCCACGGTTAGTGGAGGCCCCTAGTTCACCCCTCCACTTT. This translates into CASSPRLVEAPSSPLHF.